A selection of T cell receptor beta chains follows, all from one sample in a study of CD8+CD57+ T cells in acquired aplastic anemia. Each CDR3 protein gets one entry after TCRdb re-called the reads with MiXCR. The top ten clones hold approximately 32% of a sample with around 190,000 distinct CDR3 sequences, around 63% of them seen once. The sequenced material came from sorted CD4+, CD8+, or CD8+CD57+ T cells (not recorded which) from PBMCs. The receptor source for this set is a human donor in good health. Both conserved end residues are part of each CDR3. The order of the fields is J gene, V gene, CDR3 protein.

TRBJ2-1	TRBV6-5	CASSWTSGSNEQFF
TRBJ1-6	TRBV25-1	CASSVGGPPTPLHF
TRBJ1-1	TRBV24-1	CATSDSKDRGTEAFF
TRBJ2-2	TRBV7-9	CASSSGDRETGELFF
TRBJ2-2	TRBV14	CASSGGTGGITGELFF
TRBJ2-2	TRBV29-1	CSVEDRGTSGATGELFF
TRBJ2-1	TRBV19	CASSLANEQFF
TRBJ1-1	TRBV20-1	CSAPNALGNTEAFF
TRBJ2-1	TRBV19	CASSINNEQFF
TRBJ2-7	TRBV9	CASSVATDSYEQYF
TRBJ1-6	TRBV6-5	CASRAVGQGSSPLHF
TRBJ2-3	TRBV10-3	CAVTRQGRTDTQYF
TRBJ2-2	TRBV20-1	CSARLQGHTGELFF
TRBJ2-5	TRBV7-8	CASSFRTGQETQYF
TRBJ1-1	TRBV7-8	CASSSIKVGENTEAFF
TRBJ2-3	TRBV10-3	CAISPTPADTQYF
TRBJ2-5	TRBV20-1	CSARNLAGGQETQYF
TRBJ2-7	TRBV2	CASSEVFYEQYF
TRBJ2-7	TRBV6-2/TRBV6-3	CASSYQDWTGSSYEQYF
TRBJ2-1	TRBV7-3	CASTAGGYNEQFF
TRBJ2-5	TRBV2	CASSEGGAGGPITTQYF
TRBJ2-5	TRBV15	CATSSRLQGDGVTQYF
TRBJ1-6	TRBV7-8	CASSSPEIGSPLHF
TRBJ1-5	TRBV24-1	CATGTGLEPQHF
TRBJ2-7	TRBV2	CASSLRLGANYEQYF
TRBJ2-2	TRBV3-1	CASSPRVAVTGELFF
TRBJ1-2	TRBV12-3/TRBV12-4	CASSPGAGGYTF
TRBJ1-2	TRBV20-1	CSASGGLRGQGDYGYTF
TRBJ1-4	TRBV11-1	CASSVLQGRSEKLFF
TRBJ2-5	TRBV7-2	CASSTLAGDKGVTQYF
TRBJ2-7	TRBV19	CASSRDRFYEQYF
TRBJ2-5	TRBV7-2	CASSSPAGTSGQETQYF
TRBJ2-7	TRBV20-1	CSASSPGRSTEQYF
TRBJ2-2	TRBV7-8	CASSLSLNTGELFF
TRBJ2-3	TRBV25-1	CASSEQRGSDTQYF
TRBJ2-1	TRBV24-1	CATSGSGGDNERFF
TRBJ2-1	TRBV2	CASRGTSGRGEQFF
TRBJ2-5	TRBV7-3	CASSLGGDQRTQYF
TRBJ1-5	TRBV19	CASSLGRAGSNQPQHF
TRBJ1-1	TRBV10-3	CAIKEGSTEAFF
TRBJ2-5	TRBV6-5	CASSYLIDVAGETQYF
TRBJ2-1	TRBV4-3	CASSLEGTDNEQFF
TRBJ2-3	TRBV24-1	CATSEPFGTGTDTQYF
TRBJ1-2	TRBV29-1	CSVAGGPYGYTF
TRBJ1-1	TRBV19	CASSTAVDTEAFF
TRBJ2-1	TRBV25-1	CASSGASGADNEQFF